In its sample, the clone carrying this T cell receptor (beta chain) was seen once. TCRdb's table, derived via immunoSEQ multiplex PCR, lists solely in-frame clones and lacks some. The sample contains hundreds of thousands of clones, around 86% of which appear only once. The germline V gene encodes CDR1 PRHDT and CDR2 FYEKMQ (reference sequence). The length of the CDR3 is 15 residues. J gave up 4 bases and V 5 bases, and 7 bases lay outside the gene matches. This entry is derived from a study of cytomegalovirus exposure and HLA in healthy donors. The wider study: The roughly 120 validation repertoires matched the roughly 700 first-cohort repertoires in platform, a later analysis reported.

The rearrangement uses TRBV13 and TRBJ2-7; 11 bases map to TRBD1. Sequencing was done on a sample of PBMCs. The sequence was collected from a woman between 18 and 29 years old in good health and CMV-seronegative. CDR3 region: CASSLGQGATYEQYF. As DNA, the CDR3 is TGTGCCAGCAGCCTTGGACAGGGGGCGACGTACGAGCAGTACTTC.